This TCR beta chain was obtained from a study of T cell repertoires in ileal Crohn's disease. About the study: The M6 sample came from neoterminal ileum during colonoscopy after surgery.

Germline CDR1 SGHAT, CDR2 FQNNGV. With V trimmed by 5 bases and J by 0 bases, 10 bases remained unmatched. This CDR3 contains 17 residues. Profiling relied on immunoSEQ multiplex PCR, and the TCRdb table lists in-frame clones only, not all of them. The table includes approximately 11,000 clones, roughly two thirds detected once. This clone was seen a few times. Time point indicated: neoterminal ileum biopsy at postoperative endoscopy, about 6 months after surgery. The sequencing input was ileal tissue. V gene TRBV11-2 combines with J gene TRBJ1-3; TRBD1 matches at 7 bases. The TCR comes from an adult with Crohn's disease. As DNA, the CDR3 is TGTGCCAGCAGCACCCGAAGGGGGCCCGGCTCTGGAAACACCATATATTTT. Its translation: CASSTRRGPGSGNTIYF.